This TCR beta chain was sequenced during a study of blood T cell repertoires in COVID-19. Study overall: Samples taken during acute and convalescent COVID-19 were collected in the United States, Italy and Spain. Sources were T cells, B-cell-depleted T cells, or PBMCs; the material itself was cDNA or gDNA.

The CDR3 runs to 17 residues. After removal of 3 bases from V and 4 bases from J, the junction contained 10 bases not matched to a gene. In germline, CDR1 is SGHNT, CDR2 YYREEE (reference sequence). Under the authors' procedure: Quantification of nucleated cells was approximated via reference gene primer amplification. Profiled with immunoSEQ multiplex PCR; TCRdb holds only in-frame clones, not every one. D and trimming come from the DNA, and the V and J calls and clone size come from that table. This repertoire shows roughly 100,000 clones, 84% found once; its top ten account for about 2%. Sample: peripheral blood. The clonotype comes from a man aged 70-80 years with active or convalescent COVID-19. V and J are TRBV5-4 and TRBJ2-3; 11 nucleotides match TRBD2. The CDR3 sequence: CASSSASGGSPPDTQYF. In DNA, the CDR3 is TGTGCCAGCAGCTCCGCTAGCGGGGGGTCCCCCCCAGATACGCAGTATTTT. The full variable domain, in which reference TRBV5-4 and TRBJ2-3 provide the parts outside the CDR3, is ETGVTQSPTHLIKTRGQQVTLRCSSQSGHNTVSWYQQALGQGPQFIFQYYREEENGRGNFPPRFSGLQFPNYSSELNVNALELDDSALYLCASSSASGGSPPDTQYFGPGTRLTVL.